Each of the 5 T cell receptor beta chains below was sequenced from the same sample in a study of identical twins (dated by TCRdb to the mid-2010s). The library was prepared using 5' RACE. The sequencing machine was an Illumina HiSeq 2000. TCRdb trimmed public reads at Q25 via fastp, called clones via MiXCR and kept in-frame beta chains. Identical CDR3 protein sequences are pooled into one entry, listed with their most common genes and DNA. Recorded for this sample are around 680,000 distinct CDR3 sequences; 8.5% to 9% of them occurred a single time. About 0.98% of the sample belongs to the ten largest clones. The same sample was also used in a study of yellow fever vaccine responses in identical twins.

Sample: PBMCs. These receptors came from a woman younger than 35 in good health.

J is TRBJ2-3 and V is TRBV4-2; TRBD2 matches at 9 bases. The V segment lost 2 bases and the J segment 6 bases; nucleotides outside the gene matches: 6. Germline values: CDR1 LGHNA, CDR2 YNFKEQ. This CDR3 spans 15 amino acids. The CDR3 sequence is CASSQPGLAPDTQYF. In nucleotides, the CDR3 is TGTGCCAGCAGCCAACCGGGACTAGCCCCCGATACGCAGTATTTT.

The rearrangement links TRBV20-1 to TRBJ1-1, with 7 nucleotides matching TRBD1. The germline CDR1 and CDR2 sequences are DFQATT and SNEGSKA (reference sequence). V shed 5 bases and J 4 bases; nucleotides not matched to a gene: 10. The CDR3 runs 14 residues. In DNA, the CDR3 is TGCAGTGCTCGACCACCAGGGACAGTCACTGAAGCTTTCTTT. Protein product: CSARPPGTVTEAFF.

The chain joins TRBV3-1 to TRBJ2-1; 7 bases map to TRBD2. Trimming removed 5 bases from V and 6 bases from J; junction bases left unmatched: 7. The CDR3 runs 14 residues. The germline V gene encodes CDR1 LGHDT and CDR2 YNNKEL (reference sequence). CDR3 sequence (DNA): TGTGCCAGCAGCTATACACTAGCGTCCAATGAGCAGTTCTTC. It specifies CASSYTLASNEQFF.

In its sample, this clonotype was seen a few times. The chain has TRBV28 and TRBJ2-3, with 7 bases aligning to TRBD2. This CDR3 comprises 16 residues. With V trimmed by 6 bases and J by 1 base, 10 bases remained unmatched. CDR1 MDHEN and CDR2 SYDVKM come from the germline V gene. The CDR3 spells CASSPRWGGGTDTQYF. In DNA form, the CDR3 reads TGTGCCAGCAGCCCCCGGTGGGGGGGGGGCACAGATACGCAGTATTTT.

The CDR3 reads CSALDRERDEQYF. DNA for the CDR3: TGCAGTGCTCTGGACAGGGAAAGGGACGAGCAGTACTTC. The chain joins TRBV20-1 to TRBJ2-7; 8 nucleotides align to TRBD1. The CDR3 spans 13 residues. Germline V gene sequence: CDR1 DFQATT, CDR2 SNEGSKA (reference sequence). V dropped 5 bases and J dropped 5; count of bases not matched to a gene: 8.